Sequencing of this T cell receptor (beta chain) was carried out in a study of Graves' ophthalmopathy and Graves' hyperthyroidism (dated by TCRdb to 2016 to 2018). Background on the whole study: Hyperthyroidism was defined as stable when no progression to ophthalmopathy occurred within 18 months of follow-up. The independent validation cohort included approximately 19 hyperthyroidism patients plus 17 patients who later progressed from hyperthyroidism to ophthalmopathy. In several hyperthyroidism patients, the T-cell repertoires found in thyroid tissue were compared with those found in blood. To explore V-J signatures distinguishing ophthalmopathy from hyperthyroidism, a discovery set of about a hundred patients (around 44 ophthalmopathy, 55 to 60 stable hyperthyroidism) was enrolled. Once sampling was done, hyperthyroidism patients were given methimazole at a starting dose of 30 mg daily, while ophthalmopathy patients were given high-dose intravenous methylprednisolone. In total, 135 blood samples were TCR-sequenced: approximately 40 ophthalmopathy, approximately 80 hyperthyroidism and some 17 hyperthyroidism-to-ophthalmopathy patients. The study used TCR beta repertoire signatures to distinguish Graves' ophthalmopathy from Graves' hyperthyroidism and to predict progression to ophthalmopathy. General study outcomes and caveats: In validation, the model predicted ophthalmopathy progression with about 70% sensitivity and 72% to 80% specificity; more than ten predicted patients were CT-confirmed with GO in a median of about 7.1 months. Sample size was not predetermined statistically, and investigators were not blinded to group allocation. Most of the expanded thyroid clonotypes with a frequency above 0.001 were also detected in blood, and it was suggested that the thyroid immune response may be reflected by blood repertoires. The 13-signature model separated ophthalmopathy from stable hyperthyroidism with over 85% sensitivity and 81.08% specificity in cross-validation, and 80%/75% in the test set.

Concerning this clonotype: Its antigen is not yet known. Per-nucleotide qualities are absent, and no much larger clonotype sits a single base away.

Including cysteine and phenylalanine, the CDR3 has 15 amino acids. This entry keeps only the CDR3 DNA: 45 bases, framed from base 1. Trimming at the junction amounts to 7 bases on V and 12 bases on J, and the germline ends lie 22 bases apart. In the germline V gene (reference sequence), CDR1 corresponds to LNHDA and CDR2 to SQIVND. For repertoire sequencing, TCR beta CDR3 regions were amplified from RNA transcripts. The first round was an RT-PCR using HTBI primers with the Qiagen OneStep RT-PCR kit, and this first round was followed by a second-round multiplex PCR, then size selection and purification. The libraries underwent paired-end sequencing with 100 bp reads on an Illumina HiSeq2000. Per the authors' processing: SOAPnuke was used for read processing, and reads with adapters, uncalled bases, a mean Phred below 15, or no exact constant-primer or identifier match were discarded. COPE v1.2.5 was used to merge the high-quality paired reads. Each unique nucleotide sequence was defined as a clonotype, and clonotypes were aligned to IMGT TRB V, D and J references with MiTCR v1.1. Analysis was restricted to V-J combinations with a frequency above 0.0001, which covered 99.2% of repertoires. For each V-J combination, a TCR clonal expansion and chaos score was defined as the ratio of F50 clonal expansion to chaos observed in the TCRdist matrix. Features were reduced by Welch's t-statistics and random forest to over ten V-J combinations, which fed a naive Bayes classifier. Thyroid-blood repertoire similarity was quantified with the Morisita-Horn index. The raw public data were reprocessed by TCRdb itself: fastp quality trimming at Q25, MiXCR clonotype calling, in-frame beta chains only. Each CDR3 protein gets just one entry, which takes the most common genes and DNA from the rows behind it. The V and J calls were determined by TCRdb, not by the authors. For this sample the table gives approximately 1.2 million distinct CDR3 sequences, of which about 38% were detected only once. Of the sample, over 8.5% is held by the ten largest clones.

The hyperthyroidism patients were 18 to 65 years old and newly diagnosed, with a disease duration of less than 2 months. Patients were excluded if they had other autoimmune diseases, uncontrolled infections, pregnancy or lactation. Diagnosis was based on clinical symptoms, serum thyroxine, TRAb, thyroid ultrasound and orbital computed tomography. Trizol reagent was used to extract the total RNA, and its quality was then checked on an Agilent 2100 Bioanalyzer. The sequence joins TRBV19 to TRBJ2-6; the D gene is perhaps TRBD2, on 6 matching bases. The material sequenced was peripheral blood or thyroid tissue (not recorded which). This receptor was taken from an adult man with Graves' hyperthyroidism. The sequenced DNA is TGTGCCAGTACCTCCCGAGGAGGGTCCTTCTCCGTCCTGACTTTC. Translated, this gives CASTSRGGSFSVLTF. The variable domain in full, with residues beyond the CDR3 obtained from the reference TRBV19 and TRBJ2-6 genes, is DGGITQSPKYLFRKEGQNVTLSCEQNLNHDAMYWYRQDPGQGLRLIYYSQIVNDFQKGDIAEGYSVSREKKESFPLTVTSAQKNPTAFYLCASTSRGGSFSVLTFGAGSRLTVL.